This TCR beta chain was profiled in a study of OX40 agonist ivuxolimab in advanced cancers. Study in general: Patients undergoing dose escalation presented with hepatocellular carcinoma, melanoma, renal cell or head and neck cancer. Partial responses were achieved by three patients, one with hepatocellular carcinoma and two with cutaneous melanoma.

Repertoires were generated with immunoSEQ multiplex PCR, while TCRdb's copy carries only in-frame clones and drops some. The data show roughly 60,000 clones, 70% to 90% seen once. A word on this clone: The antigen is not known.

Blood got drawn at baseline, again on cycle 4 day 1, and then on cycle 7 day 1. This CDR3 spans 13 amino acids. CDR1 MRHNA and CDR2 SNTAGT come from the germline V gene. The germline V and J ends were trimmed by 5 bases and 6 bases, with 10 bases remaining between them. General study results and limits: The mean number of expanded clones was higher in CD8+ T cells than in CD4+.

The clonotype was recovered from an adult with an advanced solid tumor such as melanoma, head and neck, liver or kidney cancer. Sample: CD4+ or CD8+ T cells sorted from blood, taken in a trial of the OX40 agonist ivuxolimab. The J gene is TRBJ2-2, the V gene TRBV6-4, with D possibly called TRBD1 or TRBD2 (5 bases each). CDR3 loop: CASSRGESGELFF. For the CDR3, the DNA is TGTGCCAGCAGTCGAGGGGAGTCCGGGGAGCTGTTTTTT.